These 29 T cell receptor beta chains came from one sample sequenced in a study of blood T cell repertoires in COVID-19. The table came from immunoSEQ multiplex PCR; TCRdb's copy has only in-frame clones and leaves some out. Of approximately 120,000 clones in the sample, about 90% were seen once. Sequences were obtained from peripheral blood. Receptor source: a woman aged 50 to 60 who had recovered from COVID-19.

V usage is TRBV5-1 and J usage is TRBJ2-1; 9 bases align to TRBD2. Trimming cost V 5 bases and J 7 bases; bases outside gene matches: 10. Germline loops: CDR1 SGHRS, CDR2 YFSETQ. This CDR3 spans 15 amino acids. CDR3 in amino acids: CASRRLAGDTNEQFF. The CDR3 DNA sequence: TGCGCCAGCAGGAGGTTAGCGGGAGATACGAATGAGCAGTTCTTC.

A note on this clone: Mismatch with germline at one junction end may stem from a read error. The chain has TRBV6-1 and TRBJ2-7; a possible D gene is TRBD2 (5 bases). CDR1 and CDR2 from the germline V gene are MNHNS and SASEGT. The CDR3 contains 12 residues. CDR3 nucleotide sequence: TGTGCCAGCAGTCAAGCCGGGGACGAGCAGTACTTC. This translates into CASSQAGDEQYF.

This clone has only a few counts. The chain has TRBV7-9 and TRBJ2-7, with TRBD1 identical over 7 bases. The CDR3 has 15 amino acids. V shed 5 bases and J 1 base; nucleotides not matched to a gene: 8. CDR1 is SEHNR and CDR2 is FQNEAQ in the germline V gene (reference sequence). The CDR3 region has the DNA TGTGCCAGCAGCCCAGGACAGGCTAGATCCTACGAGCAGTACTTC. Translated, it gives CASSPGQARSYEQYF.

This chain links TRBV4-1 with TRBJ1-4; the D is unclear. V shed 1 base and J shed 8 bases, with 14 bases lying between them. Per germline, CDR1 MGHRA and CDR2 YSYEKL. The CDR3 consists of 15 residues. The CDR3 spells CASSQVPGIREKLFF. In nucleotides, the CDR3 is TGCGCCAGCAGCCAAGTGCCGGGGATTAGGGAAAAACTGTTTTTT.

The V call is TRBV10-2, the J call TRBJ1-5; D unresolved. The V end lost 6 bases, the J end lost 9 bases, and 12 bases lay between the germline ends. The CDR3 is 12 amino acids. The V gene's germline CDR1 is WSHSY and CDR2 SAAADI. CDR3 in amino acids: CASSLDWRPQHF. CDR3 bases: TGCGCCAGCAGCTTGGACTGGAGGCCCCAGCATTTT.

The chain recombines TRBV3-1 (or the pseudogene TRBV3-2) with TRBJ2-7, with 12 bases lining up with TRBD2. CDR3 length equals 16 residues. V gave up 4 bases and J gave up 3 bases; unmatched junction bases: 7. Germline lookup yields CDR1 LGHDT and CDR2 YNNKEL (reference sequence). CDR3 nucleotide sequence: TGTGCCAGCAGCCTCGGACTAGCGGGGACCTACTACGAGCAGTACTTC. Translation gives CASSLGLAGTYYEQYF.

The CDR3 loop reads CASRERGQGETQYF. In DNA form, the CDR3 reads TGTGCCAGTAGGGAAAGGGGGCAGGGGGAGACCCAGTACTTC. This chain links TRBV19 with TRBJ2-5; TRBD1 agrees at 7 bases. The CDR3 has 14 amino acids. Germline-derived CDR1 and CDR2 are LNHDA and SQIVND (reference sequence). V dropped 6 bases and J dropped 5; count of bases not matched to a gene: 9.

The rearrangement uses TRBV12-3 or TRBV12-4 and TRBJ1-6; D remains unclear. With 3 bases removed from V and 9 bases from J, the gap between germline ends came to 9 bases. This CDR3 spans 13 amino acids. DNA for the CDR3: TGTGCCAGCAGTTTTGGATCGGGTTCACCCCTCCACTTT. It encodes CASSFGSGSPLHF.

J is TRBJ1-5 and V is TRBV19, with TRBD1 matching over 7 bases. V gave up 7 bases and J gave up 4 bases; unmatched junction bases: 10. The CDR3 runs 15 residues. Germline V lookup: CDR1 LNHDA, CDR2 SQIVND (reference sequence). CDR3 loop: CASTTVGTANQPQHF. As DNA, the CDR3 is TGTGCCAGTACAACAGTTGGGACAGCAAATCAGCCCCAGCATTTT.

The chain recombines TRBV6-1 with TRBJ2-3; 9 bases match TRBD2. Germline V lookup: CDR1 MNHNS, CDR2 SASEGT. With 2 bases clipped from V and 2 bases from J, the junction kept 11 bases outside the gene matches. This CDR3 is 18 amino acids long. CDR3 nucleotides: TGTGCCAGCAGTGAACCCAATGGTCTAGCGGGGTACACAGATACGCAGTATTTT. It is translated as CASSEPNGLAGYTDTQYF.

This chain links TRBV4-2 with TRBJ2-7, with 7 bases matching TRBD1. Germline assignment: CDR1 LGHNA and CDR2 YNFKEQ. The trim removed 1 base at V and 2 bases at J, leaving 5 bases unmatched. CDR3 size: 15 residues. CDR3 in amino acids: CASSQAATGTYEQYF. The CDR3 nucleotides are TGTGCCAGCAGCCAAGCCGCGACAGGGACCTACGAGCAGTACTTC.

The chain links TRBV19 to TRBJ1-1; 8 bases line up with TRBD1. V shed 5 bases and J 3 bases; nucleotides not matched to a gene: 5. This CDR3 is built from 14 residues. Germline V gene sequence: CDR1 LNHDA, CDR2 SQIVND (reference sequence). The CDR3 sequence is CASSSTGDDTEAFF. The CDR3 DNA sequence: TGTGCCAGTAGTTCGACAGGGGATGACACTGAAGCTTTCTTT.

The rearrangement uses TRBV11-3 and TRBJ2-3; 8 nucleotides match TRBD2. The CDR3 length is 15 residues. The V gene end was trimmed by 3 bases and the J gene end by 5 bases; junction bases not matched to a gene: 7. Germline V gene data show CDR1 as SGHNT and CDR2 as YENEEA. CDR3 nucleotides: TGTGCCAGCAGCTTTCGAGACAGCGGGAGAGATACGCAGTATTTT. Amino acid sequence: CASSFRDSGRDTQYF.

This chain links TRBV2 with TRBJ1-4, with TRBD1 as a possible D gene (5 bases). This CDR3 has 15 amino acids. Germline V gene lookup returns CDR1 SNHLY and CDR2 FYNNEI. V was shortened by 3 bases and J by 4 bases, with 12 bases between the two germline ends. CDR3 nucleotide sequence: TGTGCCAGCAGTGAGGAGGGACTGATTAATGAAAAACTGTTTTTT. Translated: CASSEEGLINEKLFF.

The chain recombines TRBV24-1 with TRBJ2-1, with 7 bases lining up with TRBD1. This CDR3 is 15 amino acids long. The ends lost 4 bases at V and 6 bases at J; junction bases unmatched: 8. Germline loops: CDR1 KGHDR, CDR2 SFDVKD. In nucleotides, the CDR3 is TGTGCCACCAGTGACCGACAGGGACGGGTCAATGAGCAGTTCTTC. Translation gives CATSDRQGRVNEQFF.

This sequence joins TRBV5-4 and TRBJ2-7, with no clear D. V was trimmed by 4 bases and J by 0 bases, leaving 14 bases between them. This CDR3 has 15 residues. Germline-derived CDR1 and CDR2 are SGHNT and YYREEE (reference sequence). The CDR3 DNA is TGTGCCAGCAGCCACGGTGGTCCTACCTCCTACGAGCAGTACTTC. This encodes CASSHGGPTSYEQYF.

The chain's CDR3 is CASSLGQGARGYEQYF. As DNA, the CDR3 is TGTGCCAGCAGCTTGGGACAGGGGGCGAGGGGCTACGAGCAGTACTTC. V usage is TRBV5-5 and J usage is TRBJ2-7, with 10 positions matching TRBD1. V shed 0 bases, J shed 3 bases, and the junction held 6 bases outside the gene matches. Per germline, CDR1 SGHKS and CDR2 YYEKEE (reference sequence). The CDR3 length is 16 residues.

The rearrangement joins TRBV30 to TRBJ1-1, with 9 bases matching TRBD1. This CDR3 is 14 amino acids long. The V gene's germline CDR1 is GTSNPN and CDR2 SVGIG (reference sequence). Trimming removed 4 bases from V and 5 bases from J; junction bases left unmatched: 8. The CDR3 coding sequence is TGTGCCTGGAATTTCGGGACAGGGAATACTGAAGCTTTCTTT. Amino acid sequence: CAWNFGTGNTEAFF.

This chain links TRBV2 with TRBJ2-3; 10 bases match TRBD1. V shed 5 bases, J shed 5 bases, and the junction held 10 bases outside the gene matches. The germline V gene encodes CDR1 SNHLY and CDR2 FYNNEI. The CDR3 loop spans 16 amino acids. In nucleotides, the CDR3 is TGTGCCAGCAGTCGACAGGGGGCGTCTAAGATAGATACGCAGTATTTT. It encodes CASSRQGASKIDTQYF.

The CDR3 is CASSLTVMNTEAFF. For the CDR3, the DNA is TGCGCCAGCAGCTTGACAGTCATGAACACTGAAGCTTTCTTT. This chain uses TRBV5-1 with TRBJ1-1, with no clear D. With 1 base removed from V and 0 bases from J, the gap between germline ends came to 7 bases. The germline V gene has CDR1 SGHRS and CDR2 YFSETQ. The CDR3 runs to 14 residues.

The J gene is TRBJ1-2, the V gene TRBV29-1; 8 bases fit TRBD1. V gave up 7 bases and J gave up 3 bases; unmatched junction bases: 4. The CDR3 totals 12 residues. Germline V gene data show CDR1 as SQVTM and CDR2 as ANQGSEA. CDR3 nucleotides: TGCAGCGCCAACAGGGGGGACTATGGCTACACCTTC. Translating it yields CSANRGDYGYTF.

The chain is built from TRBV18 and TRBJ1-2, with a possible D match to TRBD1 (6 bases). Germline-derived CDR1 and CDR2 are KGHSH and LQKENI. V lost 3 bases to trimming and J lost 7 bases, with 9 bases between them. The CDR3 sequence is 12 residues long. The CDR3 is CASSPRGSGYTF. The CDR3 DNA sequence: TGTGCCAGCTCACCGAGGGGGTCTGGCTACACCTTC.

The rearrangement links TRBV29-1 to TRBJ1-2; TRBD1 matches 10 bases. The germline V gene has CDR1 SQVTM and CDR2 ANQGSEA. Trimming cost V 2 bases and J 7 bases; bases outside gene matches: 10. CDR3 length equals 15 residues. CDR3 nucleotides: TGCAGCGTTGAAAGGGACAGGGGTCCGATGGCTGGCTACACCTTC. Translating gives CSVERDRGPMAGYTF.

The V and J genes are TRBV27 and TRBJ1-2, with D possibly being TRBD1 (5 bases). V was trimmed by 4 bases and J by 4 bases, leaving 7 bases between them. This CDR3 spans 12 amino acids. From germline, CDR1 is MNHEY and CDR2 SMNVEV (reference sequence). This chain's CDR3 is CASSSTAYGYTF. The CDR3 nucleotides are TGTGCCAGCAGTTCGACAGCCTATGGCTACACCTTC.

The chain joins TRBV5-6 to TRBJ1-1; perhaps TRBD1 as D (6 bases). Germline CDR1 reads SGHDT; CDR2 reads YYEEEE. CDR3 length: 14 residues. Trimming took 4 bases from V and 3 from J, leaving 13 bases between them. The CDR3 DNA reads as TGTGCCAGCAGCCTGACACACAGGGACACTGAAGCTTTCTTT. Protein sequence: CASSLTHRDTEAFF. The variable domain in full, completed from reference TRBV5-6 and TRBJ1-1, reads DAGVTQSPTHLIKTRGQQVTLRCSPKSGHDTVSWYQQALGQGPQFIFQYYEEEERQRGNFPDRFSGHQFPNYSSELNVNALLLGDSALYLCASSLTHRDTEAFFGQGTRLTVV.

This clone occurred once. This chain uses TRBV6-5 with TRBJ2-7, with 7 bases identical to TRBD2. There are 15 residues in the CDR3. Germline values: CDR1 MNHEY, CDR2 SVGAGI. Trimming at V came to 6 bases and at J to 5 bases, leaving 13 bases not matched to a gene. CDR3 DNA sequence: TGTGCCAGCAGACTACACGCGGGAGTCGGGAACGAGCAGTACTTC. Its protein product is CASRLHAGVGNEQYF.

The V call is TRBV7-3, the J call TRBJ2-5, with 13 bases that match TRBD2. Per the germline V gene, CDR1 is SGHTA and CDR2 is FQGTGA. Losses at the gene ends were 5 bases for V and 4 bases for J; bases not matched to a gene: 13. This CDR3 comprises 18 residues. CDR3 nucleotide sequence: TGTGCCAGCAGCCTACCGAAAACTAGCGGGGGGGCCACAGAGACCCAGTACTTC. This sequence encodes CASSLPKTSGGATETQYF.

The genes are TRBV19 and TRBJ1-5; D gene unclear. Germline loops: CDR1 LNHDA, CDR2 SQIVND (reference sequence). The V end was cut by 3 bases, the J end by 1 base, with 7 bases between. The CDR3 has 14 amino acids. CDR3 loop: CASSIVQSNQPQHF. CDR3 sequence (DNA): TGTGCCAGTAGTATTGTACAGAGCAATCAGCCCCAGCATTTT.

For the CDR3, the DNA is TGTGCCAGCAGCCCGGCCCAACTATCGCTCTATGGCTACACCTTC. It specifies CASSPAQLSLYGYTF. This chain joins TRBV11-2 and TRBJ1-2; D gene uncertain. The CDR3 is 15 residues long. The germline gives CDR1 SGHAT, CDR2 FQNNGV. Between the trimmed V and J ends, which lost 5 bases and 4 bases, there was a span of 17 bases. Full variable domain (rest looked up from reference TRBV11-2 and TRBJ1-2): EAGVAQSPRYKIIEKRQSVAFWCNPISGHATLYWYQQILGQGPKLLIQFQNNGVVDDSQLPKDRFSAERLKGVDSTLKIQPAKLEDSAVYLCASSPAQLSLYGYTFGSGTRLTVV.